This T cell receptor beta chain was captured in a study of T cells after yellow fever vaccination (dated by TCRdb to the late 2010s). With regard to the full study: The SMART-Seq v4 Ultra Low Input RNA kit was used to prepare libraries from fractions with low cell numbers. Bulk TCR alpha and beta repertoires were sequenced longitudinally to track T-cell clones before and after primary and booster YFV17D yellow fever vaccination. Blood was drawn at multiple timepoints before and after primary and secondary immunization, with bulk PBMC replicates and cell subsets isolated. Two healthy male donors made up the cohort, one aged 18 to 29 years and the other aged 30 to 40 years. Overall study results and their limits: The secondary T-cell response was weaker than the primary response but faster, peaking on day 5 instead of day 15. After the booster, most of the clones that had expanded following primary vaccination were detected again (approximately 95% of CD4 and around 87% of CD8), which suggests that memory was broadly maintained. Because the study included only two donors, the extent to which the findings can be generalized is limited. A small share of clonotypes was detected in both CD4 and CD8 compartments, with the overlap likely arising from convergent recombination. Computational filtering was required because FACS-sorted repertoires could contain abundant contaminating clonotypes from the bulk population.

The CDR3, cysteine through phenylalanine, is 16 amino acids long. This entry keeps only the CDR3 DNA: 48 bases, framed from base 1. V and J are truncated by 5 bases and 8 bases respectively, leaving an intervening sequence of 21 bases. Taken from the germline V gene (reference sequence), the CDR1 and CDR2 loops are MNHEY and SMNVEV. TCR cDNA was synthesized by 5'RACE template switching, through which a universal primer site and unique molecular identifiers were introduced. Priming of cDNA synthesis was performed from both the TCR alpha and TCR beta constant segments. Two PCR steps were used to amplify libraries, with sample barcodes and sequencing adapters being added in the second step. Sequencing of libraries was performed on Illumina HiSeq 2500 (2x100 bp) or NovaSeq (2x150 bp). Concerning the study's data processing: Reads were demultiplexed and collapsed into UMI consensus sequences with MIGEC, and V(D)J alignment was performed with MiXCR. Clonotypes responding to the vaccine were identified with edgeR on replicate PBMC samples, with the criteria of FDR below 0.01 and a log2 fold change above 5 up to day 15. Each bulk clonotype was labeled CD4 or CD8 based on which sequenced repertoire, CD4 or CD8, contained the clonotype at higher abundance. Starting from the raw public reads, TCRdb applied fastp trimming at Q25, assembled clones with MiXCR and retained in-frame beta chains. Each CDR3 protein gets just one entry, which takes the most common genes and DNA from the rows behind it. The V and J calls reflect TCRdb's pipeline rather than the authors' work. The sample data list roughly 63,000 distinct CDR3 sequences, and approximately 7% of these were observed just once. The ten largest clonotypes hold 30% to 45% of the sample.

This clonotype was counted many times. Its antigen specificity is not known. No much larger clone exists at a distance of one base, and base qualities are not known. The sample's treatment or condition label, decoded: live attenuated yellow fever vaccine strain. PBMCs were isolated from peripheral blood using a standard Ficoll-Paque protocol. CD4 and CD8 T-cell fractions were isolated with Dynabeads CD4 and CD8 positive selection kits. TriZol was used to extract RNA from bulk PBMCs, from CD4 and CD8 fractions, and from dextramer-positive and dextramer-negative fractions. This TCR came from a man aged 30 to 45 who received the YFV17D yellow fever vaccine. Sequences were derived from CD8+ T cells sorted from PBMCs, sampled 15 days after the yellow fever booster vaccination. Recombination linked TRBV27 to TRBJ2-2; no D gene can be assigned with confidence. Read as DNA, the sequence is TGTGCCAGCAGTACTACCCCGGTTTATGGGCCTGGGGAGCTGTTTTTT. Its protein reads: CASSTTPVYGPGELFF.